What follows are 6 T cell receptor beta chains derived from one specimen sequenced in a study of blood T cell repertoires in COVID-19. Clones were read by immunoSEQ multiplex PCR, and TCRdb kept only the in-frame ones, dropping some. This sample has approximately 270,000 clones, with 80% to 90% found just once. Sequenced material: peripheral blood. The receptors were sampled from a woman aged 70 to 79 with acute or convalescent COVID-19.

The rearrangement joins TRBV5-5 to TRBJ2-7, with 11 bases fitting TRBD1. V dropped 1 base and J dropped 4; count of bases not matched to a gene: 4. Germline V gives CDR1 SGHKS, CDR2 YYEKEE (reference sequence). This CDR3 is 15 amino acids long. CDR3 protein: CASSLLGQGAYEQYF. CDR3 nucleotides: TGTGCCAGCAGCTTGCTAGGACAGGGGGCGTACGAGCAGTACTTC.

CDR3 sequence reads: CASDERGNNEQFF. CDR3 sequence (DNA): TGTGCCAGCGACGAACGGGGAAACAATGAGCAGTTCTTC. This chain connects TRBV6-5 to TRBJ2-1; weak D call: TRBD2 (5 bases). V lost 8 bases and J 5 bases, leaving 13 bases between the germline ends. Per the germline V gene, CDR1 is MNHEY and CDR2 is SVGAGI. This CDR3 is built from 13 residues.

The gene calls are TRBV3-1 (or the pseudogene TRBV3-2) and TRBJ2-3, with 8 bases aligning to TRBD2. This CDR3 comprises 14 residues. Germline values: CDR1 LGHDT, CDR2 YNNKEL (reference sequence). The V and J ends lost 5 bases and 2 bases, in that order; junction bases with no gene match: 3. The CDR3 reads CASSSGLATDTQYF. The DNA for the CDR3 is TGTGCCAGCAGCAGTGGACTAGCCACAGATACGCAGTATTTT.

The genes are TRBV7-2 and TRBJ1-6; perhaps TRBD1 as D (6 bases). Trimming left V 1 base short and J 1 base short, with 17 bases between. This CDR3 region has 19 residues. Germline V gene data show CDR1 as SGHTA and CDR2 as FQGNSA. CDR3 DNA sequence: TGTGCCAGCAGCTTAGTGGTGAGGGGGGGGCGATCCTATAATTCACCCCTCCACTTT. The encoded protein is CASSLVVRGGRSYNSPLHF. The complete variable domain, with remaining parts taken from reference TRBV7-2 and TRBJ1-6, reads GAGVSQSPSNKVTEKGKDVELRCDPISGHTALYWYRQSLGQGLEFLIYFQGNSAPDKSGLPSDRFSAERTGGSVSTLTIQRTQQEDSAVYLCASSLVVRGGRSYNSPLHFGNGTRLTVT.

Written as DNA, the CDR3 is TGTGCCAGCAGCCCGCGGGACAGGAACGTAAATTCACCCCTCCACTTT. Protein sequence: CASSPRDRNVNSPLHF. The rearrangement links TRBV3-1 (or the pseudogene TRBV3-2) to TRBJ1-6; 8 positions match TRBD1. The CDR3 spans 16 residues. Per germline, CDR1 LGHDT and CDR2 YNNKEL (reference sequence). Trimming at V came to 4 bases and at J to 7 bases, leaving 9 bases not matched to a gene.

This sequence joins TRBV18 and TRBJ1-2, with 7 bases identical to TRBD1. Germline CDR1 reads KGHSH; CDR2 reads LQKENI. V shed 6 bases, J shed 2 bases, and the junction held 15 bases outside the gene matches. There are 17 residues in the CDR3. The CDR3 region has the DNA TGTGCCAGCTCGAGTTCGACAGGGACCGTACTCAACTATGGCTACACCTTC. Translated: CASSSSTGTVLNYGYTF.